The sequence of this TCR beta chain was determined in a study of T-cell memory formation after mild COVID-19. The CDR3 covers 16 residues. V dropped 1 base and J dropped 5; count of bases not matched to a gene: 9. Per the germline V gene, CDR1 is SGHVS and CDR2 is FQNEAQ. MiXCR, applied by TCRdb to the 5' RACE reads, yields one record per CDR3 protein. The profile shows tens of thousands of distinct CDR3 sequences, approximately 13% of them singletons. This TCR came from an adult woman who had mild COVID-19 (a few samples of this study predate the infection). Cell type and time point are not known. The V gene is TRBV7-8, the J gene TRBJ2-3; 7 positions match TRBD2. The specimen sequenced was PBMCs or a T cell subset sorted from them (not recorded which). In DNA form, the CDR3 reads TGTGCCAGCAGCTTAGAGGGCGGGGGACGAGGAGATACGCAGTATTTT. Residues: CASSLEGGGRGDTQYF.